The sequence of this TCR beta chain was determined in a study of blood T cell repertoires in COVID-19. Across the whole study: PBMCs, B-cell-depleted T cells, or T cells provided the cDNA or gDNA that made up the material.

TCRdb's table, derived via immunoSEQ multiplex PCR, lists solely in-frame clones and lacks some. The sample carries roughly 190,000 clones, 82% recorded once. This clone was observed many times. The V segment lost 6 bases and the J segment 4 bases; nucleotides outside the gene matches: 6. This CDR3 comprises 15 residues. The V gene's germline CDR1 is MDHEN and CDR2 SYDVKM. The sequencing input was PBMCs or T cells enriched from blood (not recorded which). This clonotype originated in a man aged 40-49 years who had recovered from COVID-19. V gene TRBV28 combines with J gene TRBJ1-5; 10 bases fit TRBD1. CDR3 DNA: TGTGCCAGCAGCTTAGGGACAGGGGTTAATCAGCCCCAGCATTTT. It translates to CASSLGTGVNQPQHF.